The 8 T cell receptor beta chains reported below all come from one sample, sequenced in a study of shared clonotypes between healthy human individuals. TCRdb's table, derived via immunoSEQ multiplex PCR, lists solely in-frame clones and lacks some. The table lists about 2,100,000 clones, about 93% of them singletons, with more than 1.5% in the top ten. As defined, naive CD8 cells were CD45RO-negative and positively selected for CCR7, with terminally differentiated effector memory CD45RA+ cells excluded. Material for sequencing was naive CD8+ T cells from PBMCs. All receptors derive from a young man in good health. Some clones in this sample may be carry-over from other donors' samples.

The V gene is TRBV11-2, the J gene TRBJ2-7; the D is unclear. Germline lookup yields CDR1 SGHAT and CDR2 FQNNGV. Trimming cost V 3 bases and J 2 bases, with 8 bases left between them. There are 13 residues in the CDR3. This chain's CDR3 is CASSFATPYEQYF. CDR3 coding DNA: TGTGCCAGCAGCTTCGCCACCCCCTACGAGCAGTACTTC.

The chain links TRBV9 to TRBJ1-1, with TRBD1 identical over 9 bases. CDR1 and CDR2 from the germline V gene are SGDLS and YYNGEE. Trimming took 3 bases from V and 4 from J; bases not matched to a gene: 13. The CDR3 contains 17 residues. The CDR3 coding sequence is TGTGCCAGCAGCGCGAGCCTCAGGGGACAGGGTAGCACTGAAGCTTTCTTT. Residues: CASSASLRGQGSTEAFF.

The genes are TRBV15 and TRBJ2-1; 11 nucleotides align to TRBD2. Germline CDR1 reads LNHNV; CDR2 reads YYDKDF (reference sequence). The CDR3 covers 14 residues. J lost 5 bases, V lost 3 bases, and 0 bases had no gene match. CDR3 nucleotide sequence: TGTGCCACCAGCAGGGGACTAGCGGACAATGAGCAGTTCTTC. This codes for CATSRGLADNEQFF.

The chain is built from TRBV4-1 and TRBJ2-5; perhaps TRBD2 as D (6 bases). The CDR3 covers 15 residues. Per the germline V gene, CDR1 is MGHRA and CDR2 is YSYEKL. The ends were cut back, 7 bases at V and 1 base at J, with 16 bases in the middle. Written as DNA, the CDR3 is TGCGCCAGCAACCCCCGGGGGACCGCCCAAGAGACCCAGTACTTC. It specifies CASNPRGTAQETQYF.

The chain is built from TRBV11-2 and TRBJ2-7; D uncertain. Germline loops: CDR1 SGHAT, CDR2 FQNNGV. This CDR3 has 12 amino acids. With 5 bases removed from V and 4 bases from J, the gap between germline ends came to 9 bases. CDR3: CASSPRFYEQYF. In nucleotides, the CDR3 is TGTGCCAGCAGCCCCCGTTTTTACGAGCAGTACTTC.

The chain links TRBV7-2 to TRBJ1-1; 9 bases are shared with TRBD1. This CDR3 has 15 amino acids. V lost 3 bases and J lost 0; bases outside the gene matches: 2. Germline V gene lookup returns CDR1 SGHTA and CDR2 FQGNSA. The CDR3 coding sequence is TGTGCCAGCAGCTTCTGGACAGGGGTGAACACTGAAGCTTTCTTT. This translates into CASSFWTGVNTEAFF.

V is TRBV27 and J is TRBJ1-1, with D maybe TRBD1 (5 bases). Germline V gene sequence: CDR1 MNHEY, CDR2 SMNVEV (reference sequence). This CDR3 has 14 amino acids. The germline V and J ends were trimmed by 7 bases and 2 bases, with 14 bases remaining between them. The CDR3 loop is CASTLGGGNTEAFF. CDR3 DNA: TGTGCCAGCACCCTCGGGGGGGGTAACACTGAAGCTTTCTTT.

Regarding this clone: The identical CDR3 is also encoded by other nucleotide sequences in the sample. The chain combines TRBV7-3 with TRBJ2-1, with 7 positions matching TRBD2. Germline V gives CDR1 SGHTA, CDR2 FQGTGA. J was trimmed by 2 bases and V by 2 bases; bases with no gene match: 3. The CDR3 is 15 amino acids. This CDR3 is CASSLGGSTYNEQFF. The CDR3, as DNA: TGTGCCAGCAGCTTAGGCGGGAGTACCTACAATGAGCAGTTCTTC.